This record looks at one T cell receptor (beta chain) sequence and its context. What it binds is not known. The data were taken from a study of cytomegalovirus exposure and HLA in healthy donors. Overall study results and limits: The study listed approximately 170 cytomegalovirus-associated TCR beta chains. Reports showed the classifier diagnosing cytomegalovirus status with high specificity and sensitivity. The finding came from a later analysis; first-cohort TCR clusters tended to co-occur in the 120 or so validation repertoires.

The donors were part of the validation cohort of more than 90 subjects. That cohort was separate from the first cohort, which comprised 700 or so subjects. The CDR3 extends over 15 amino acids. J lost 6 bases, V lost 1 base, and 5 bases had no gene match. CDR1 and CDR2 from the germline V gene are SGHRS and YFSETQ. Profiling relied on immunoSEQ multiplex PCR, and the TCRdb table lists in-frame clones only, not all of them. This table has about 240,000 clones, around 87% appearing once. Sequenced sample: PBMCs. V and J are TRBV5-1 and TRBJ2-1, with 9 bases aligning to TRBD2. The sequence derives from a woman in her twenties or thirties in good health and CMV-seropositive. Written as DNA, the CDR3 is TGCGCCAGCAGCTTGTTAGCGGGAGAGGTCAATGAGCAGTTCTTC. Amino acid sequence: CASSLLAGEVNEQFF.